The clone carrying this T cell receptor (beta chain) is medium-sized by share. The antigen remains unidentified. Trimming cost V 0 bases and J 10 bases; bases outside gene matches: 7. From germline, CDR1 is SGDLS and CDR2 YYNGEE. The CDR3 runs to 15 residues. This sample is part of a study of PD-1 blockade in classical Hodgkin lymphoma. The overall study: The nivolumab dose that patients received was 3 mg/kg, given intravenously every 2 weeks. Whole-study results and caveats: Why repertoires differed is undefined; disease activity or prior therapy possibly contributed. Newly diagnosed patients had baseline TCR diversity that was reportedly lower than that of healthy donors. CD4+ but not CD8+ TCR diversity rose significantly by C4D1.

Time point defined: cycle 4 day 1 (C4D1), after five to seven weeks of nivolumab. There was relapse after autologous stem cell transplantation in every patient, and there was variation in brentuximab vedotin exposure. TCRdb's table, derived via immunoSEQ multiplex PCR, lists solely in-frame clones and lacks some. The sample comprises about 64,000 clones, 91% of which are singletons, and approximately 10% rests with the top ten. The TCR originated in a human donor with classical Hodgkin lymphoma. Sequences were derived from peripheral blood mononuclear cells (PBMCs), sampled before the fourth cycle of nivolumab. The chain links TRBV9 to TRBJ1-6; 7 bases are shared with TRBD1. In DNA, the CDR3 is TGTGCCAGCAGCGTAGTGGCAGGGGGGGAATCACCCCTCCACTTT. This encodes CASSVVAGGESPLHF.